This section outlines one T cell receptor beta chain sequence together with its context. Its specificity is not known. The final CDR3 position lacks the conserved phenylalanine or tryptophan, pointing to a likely read error. This entry belongs to a study of tumor-infiltrating lymphocytes in primary liver carcinoma. Regarding the study as a whole: Compared with tumor region pairs, tumor-adjacent and tumor-blood pairs overlapped less.

Blood RNA came from unsorted whole blood; germline DNA was also extracted. Starting from 500 ng of total RNA, TCR beta cDNA was produced with a primer in the constant region. Investigators got TCR beta libraries out of three nested multiplex PCR rounds, done with slightly modified ARM-PCR. TCRdb redid the calling of the multiplex PCR reads with MiXCR, one entry per CDR3 protein. The sample consists of about 320,000 distinct CDR3 sequences, 50% to 60% of them appearing once. The receptor's source is a woman aged 30 to 39 with primary liver carcinoma and hepatitis B virus infection. The sequenced sample consisted of peripheral blood.

CDR3 nucleotide sequence: TGTGCCAGCAGCGAAGCACCGGGACAGGGGGCCACTAATGAAAAACTGTTTCTT. This codes for CASSEAPGQGATNEKLFL. The chain combines TRBV7-9 with TRBJ1-4, with TRBD1 matching over 12 bases. Germline CDR1 is SEHNR and CDR2 is FQNEAQ (reference sequence). V dropped 5 bases and J dropped 2; count of bases not matched to a gene: 9. This CDR3 is built from 18 residues.